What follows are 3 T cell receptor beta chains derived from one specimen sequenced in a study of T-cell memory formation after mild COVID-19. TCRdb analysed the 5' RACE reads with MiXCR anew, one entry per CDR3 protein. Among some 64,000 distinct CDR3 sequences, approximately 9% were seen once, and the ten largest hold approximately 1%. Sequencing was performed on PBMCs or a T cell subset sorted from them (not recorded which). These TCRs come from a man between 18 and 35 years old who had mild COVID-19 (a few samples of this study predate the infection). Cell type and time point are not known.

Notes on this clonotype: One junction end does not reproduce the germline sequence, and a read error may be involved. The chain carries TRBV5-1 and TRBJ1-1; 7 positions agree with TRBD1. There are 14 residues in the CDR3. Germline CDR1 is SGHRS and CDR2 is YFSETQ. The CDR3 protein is CASSLGDSRPEALF. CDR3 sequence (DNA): TGCGCCAGCAGCTTGGGGGACAGCAGACCTGAAGCTTTATTT.

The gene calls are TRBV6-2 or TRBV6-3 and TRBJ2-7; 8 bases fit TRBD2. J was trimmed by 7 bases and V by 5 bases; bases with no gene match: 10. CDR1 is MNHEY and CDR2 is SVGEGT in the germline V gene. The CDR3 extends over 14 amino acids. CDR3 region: CASSRGGRGREQYF. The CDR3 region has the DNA TGTGCCAGCAGTCGGGGGGGCCGAGGGAGAGAGCAGTACTTC.

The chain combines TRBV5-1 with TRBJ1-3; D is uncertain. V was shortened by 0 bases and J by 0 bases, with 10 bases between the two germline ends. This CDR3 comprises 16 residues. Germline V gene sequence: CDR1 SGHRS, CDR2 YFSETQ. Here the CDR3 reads CASSLGSLVSGNTIYF. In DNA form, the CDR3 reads TGCGCCAGCAGCTTGGGGAGCCTCGTCTCTGGAAACACCATATATTTT. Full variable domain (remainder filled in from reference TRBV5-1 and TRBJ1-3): KAGVTQTPRYLIKTRGQQVTLSCSPISGHRSVSWYQQTPGQGLQFLFEYFSETQRNKGNFPGRFSGRQFSNSRSEMNVSTLELGDSALYLCASSLGSLVSGNTIYFGEGSWLTVV.